These 6 T cell receptor beta chains were sequenced from one sample in a study of long-term antiretroviral therapy in people with HIV. The assay, immunoSEQ v3.0, was run at survey level. This table comes from immunoSEQ multiplex PCR, and its TCRdb copy is limited to in-frame clones, with some not included. The sample consists of about 23,000 clones, almost 85% of them appearing once. The specimen comprised unsorted PBMCs, sampled 0.3 years after starting antiretroviral therapy. These receptors were taken from a man aged 50 to 60 with HIV.

Comments on this clone: Other DNA sequences in this sample translate to the same CDR3. In DNA form, the CDR3 reads TGTGCCAGCAGTTTAACAGGGGGGAACACTGAAGCTTTCTTT. This encodes CASSLTGGNTEAFF. The J gene is TRBJ1-1, the V gene TRBV28; 8 positions agree with TRBD1. Germline V gene lookup returns CDR1 MDHEN and CDR2 SYDVKM. The CDR3 extends over 14 amino acids. V lost 2 bases, J lost 1 base, and 0 bases stayed unmatched. Together with reference TRBV28 and TRBJ1-1, the CDR3 gives the full variable domain: DVKVTQSSRYLVKRTGEKVFLECVQDMDHENMFWYRQDPGLGLRLIYFSYDVKMKEKGDIPEGYSVSREKKERFSLILESASTNQTSMYLCASSLTGGNTEAFFGQGTRLTVV.

The chain recombines TRBV6-5 with TRBJ1-6, with a tentative D call TRBD1 (5 bases). Germline values: CDR1 MNHEY, CDR2 SVGAGI. V was clipped by 7 bases and J by 10 bases, with 14 bases between them. The length of the CDR3 is 13 residues. The CDR3 sequence is CASTRGRGSPLHF. For the CDR3, the DNA is TGTGCCAGCACCCGAGGGAGGGGATCACCCCTCCACTTT.

V usage is TRBV10-3 and J usage is TRBJ2-7, with 9 bases matching TRBD2. V lost 0 bases and J lost 0; bases outside the gene matches: 15. The CDR3 has 20 residues. Germline V gene sequence: CDR1 ENHRY, CDR2 SYGVKD. The CDR3 region is CAISESKTSGVIRSSYEQYF. The CDR3 region has the DNA TGTGCCATCAGTGAGTCGAAGACTAGCGGAGTGATTAGGAGCTCCTACGAGCAGTACTTC.

This sequence joins TRBV5-6 and TRBJ1-2, with TRBD1 matching over 8 bases. The junction had 5 bases not matched to a gene; V was cut back by 2 bases and J by 2 bases. Per the germline V gene, CDR1 is SGHDT and CDR2 is YYEEEE. The CDR3 has 15 amino acids. The DNA for the CDR3 is TGTGCCAGCAGCTTTGCAGGGGGCCGGAACTATGGCTACACCTTC. Translated: CASSFAGGRNYGYTF.

J is TRBJ2-3 and V is TRBV7-9; 8 bases map to TRBD2. The CDR3 covers 16 residues. The germline V gene has CDR1 SEHNR and CDR2 FQNEAQ (reference sequence). J lost 1 base, V lost 5 bases, and 8 bases had no gene match. The CDR3 here is CASSLSGTARTDTQYF. For the CDR3, the DNA is TGTGCCAGCAGCCTTAGCGGGACCGCTCGCACAGATACGCAGTATTTT.

V is TRBV7-9 and J is TRBJ2-3; 8 bases agree with TRBD2. Trimming removed 1 base from V and 1 base from J; junction bases left unmatched: 4. Germline V gene lookup returns CDR1 SEHNR and CDR2 FQNEAQ (reference sequence). The CDR3 consists of 16 residues. CDR3 residues: CASSLVSGRGTDTQYF. The CDR3 DNA reads as TGTGCCAGCAGCTTAGTATCCGGGAGGGGCACAGATACGCAGTATTTT. Looking up the rest from reference TRBV7-9 and TRBJ2-3 gives the full variable domain: DTGVSQNPRHKITKRGQNVTFRCDPISEHNRLYWYRQTLGQGPEFLTYFQNEAQLEKSRLLSDRFSAERPKGSFSTLEIQRTEQGDSAMYLCASSLVSGRGTDTQYFGPGTRLTVL.